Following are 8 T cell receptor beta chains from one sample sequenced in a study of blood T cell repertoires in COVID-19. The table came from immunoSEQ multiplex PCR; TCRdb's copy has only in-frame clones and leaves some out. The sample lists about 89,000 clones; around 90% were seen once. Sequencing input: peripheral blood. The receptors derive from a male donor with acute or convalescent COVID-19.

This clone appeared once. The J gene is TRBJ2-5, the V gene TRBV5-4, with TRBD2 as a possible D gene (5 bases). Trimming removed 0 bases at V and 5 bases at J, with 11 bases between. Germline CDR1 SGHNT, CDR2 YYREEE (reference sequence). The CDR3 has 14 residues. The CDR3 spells CASSLEAGEETQYF. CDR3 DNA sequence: TGTGCCAGCAGCTTGGAGGCGGGTGAGGAGACCCAGTACTTC.

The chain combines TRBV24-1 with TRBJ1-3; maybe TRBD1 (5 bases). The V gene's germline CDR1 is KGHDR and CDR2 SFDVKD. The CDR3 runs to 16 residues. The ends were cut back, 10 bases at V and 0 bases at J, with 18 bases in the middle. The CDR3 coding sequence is TGTGCCACGCCTCGCCAGGGAAATGACTCTGGAAACACCATATATTTT. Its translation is CATPRQGNDSGNTIYF.

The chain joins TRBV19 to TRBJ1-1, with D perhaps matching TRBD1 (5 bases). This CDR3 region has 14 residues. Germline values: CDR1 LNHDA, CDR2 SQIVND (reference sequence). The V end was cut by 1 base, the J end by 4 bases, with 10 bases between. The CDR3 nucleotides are TGTGCCAGTAGTATAGTCGGGGGGGTCACTGAAGCTTTCTTT. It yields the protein CASSIVGGVTEAFF.

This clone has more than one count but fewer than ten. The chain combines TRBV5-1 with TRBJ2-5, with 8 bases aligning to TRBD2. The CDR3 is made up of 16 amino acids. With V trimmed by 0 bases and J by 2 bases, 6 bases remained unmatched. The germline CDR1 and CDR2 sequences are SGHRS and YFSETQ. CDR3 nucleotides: TGCGCCAGCAGCTTGGGGGCGGCGGGAGGTCAAGAGACCCAGTACTTC. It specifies CASSLGAAGGQETQYF.

CDR3 in amino acids: CASSHPGLAPASSYNEQFF. The CDR3 DNA follows: TGCGCCAGCAGCCACCCGGGACTAGCGCCTGCGAGCTCCTACAATGAGCAGTTCTTC. The V gene is TRBV4-1, the J gene TRBJ2-1, with 10 bases identical to TRBD2. J lost 0 bases, V lost 3 bases, and 11 bases had no gene match. The CDR3 loop spans 19 amino acids. Germline V CDR1 and CDR2: MGHRA, YSYEKL.

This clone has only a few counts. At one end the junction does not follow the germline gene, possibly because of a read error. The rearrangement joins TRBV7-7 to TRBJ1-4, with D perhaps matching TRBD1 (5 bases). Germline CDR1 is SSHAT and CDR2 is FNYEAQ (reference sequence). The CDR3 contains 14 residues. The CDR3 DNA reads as TGTGCTAGCAGCTTGGGGGGGGCTAATGAAAAACTGTTTTTT. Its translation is CASSLGGANEKLFF.

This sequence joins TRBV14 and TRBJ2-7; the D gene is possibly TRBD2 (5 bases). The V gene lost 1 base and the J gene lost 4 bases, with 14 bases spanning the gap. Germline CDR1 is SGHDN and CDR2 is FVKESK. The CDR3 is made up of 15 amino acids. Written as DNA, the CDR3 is TGTGCCAGCAGCCAAGCCCGGACTCATCGGTACGAGCAGTACTTC. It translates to CASSQARTHRYEQYF.

The CDR3 region has the DNA TGTGCCAGCTCACCACTGACAGGAGGAGAGTGGAATGAAAAACTGTTTTTT. Translating it yields CASSPLTGGEWNEKLFF. The chain couples TRBV18 to TRBJ1-4, with a tentative D call TRBD1 (6 bases). The CDR3 length is 17 residues. V was cut by 1 base and J by 5 bases, with 17 bases left in between. In germline, CDR1 is KGHSH, CDR2 LQKENI.